This T cell receptor beta chain was profiled in a study of graft-versus-host responses after intestinal transplantation (dated by TCRdb to the early 2020s). Background on the whole study: The transplants that recipients received were multivisceral, liver-intestinal, or isolated intestinal. Graft-versus-host and host-versus-graft alloreactive T cell clones were tracked in the graft, circulation and bone marrow after intestinal transplantation using bulk TCR-beta CDR3 sequencing. Every recipient was given anti-thymocyte globulin induction, followed by 2 to 3 years of maintenance tacrolimus and steroids. A peak of at least 4% donor T cells among recipient peripheral blood mononuclear cells was the definition used for donor T cell macrochimerism. To identify alloreactive clones, pre-transplant mixed lymphocyte reaction products were sequenced and then compared with unstimulated pre-transplant donor and recipient T cells. Rather than going through the commercial service, samples from a few later patients were sequenced in-house on an Illumina MiSeq and processed with MiXCR. Of the 20 to 30 intestinal transplant recipients enrolled in the cohort, one of whom was a retransplant, a few patients without pretransplant specimens were excluded. The investigation overall reported the following: Early after transplant, peak levels of circulating GvH clones were found to be associated with declines in HvG clones. The relatively low number and heterogeneity of intestinal transplant patients limited the conclusions. GvH clones turned up in recipient bone marrow, with some appearing earlier in ileal mucosa or blood, a pattern consistent with an intestinal mucosal origin. High GvH to HvG T cell clonal ratios were observed in the allografts of patients with donor T cell macrochimerism.

Blood samples were collected up to 4 times in the first month after transplant and then at least monthly when available. Libraries were built with the immunoSEQ multiplex PCR assay. Adaptive Biotechnologies carried out high-throughput TCR-beta CDR3 sequencing of genomic DNA for most patients. On the study's bioinformatics: Adaptive's ImmunoSEQ software supplied the TCR sequencing data for 15 to 20 patients, while MiXCR and VDJtools were used to process a few other patients. CDR3 nucleotide sequences shared between donor and recipient were removed because their origin could not be assigned. Alloreactive clones required at least 2-fold expansion over unstimulated cells and minimum CFSE-low frequency of 0.002% (template counts) or 0.001% (read counts). Clones detected in sequenced pre-transplant spleen, lymph node, or MLR CFSE-low populations of the donor or recipient were defined as mappable. The cumulative frequency of alloreactive clones was calculated as a percentage of all sequences, weighted by copy number. The table comes from immuneACCESS by way of TCRdb, which keeps in-frame sequences with V and J called. Part of the clones is missing from these tables; in studies checked, under half for an unresolved V gene and the rest for unknown reasons. That table is the source of V, J and clone size, and D and trimming were worked out from the DNA. The sample table lists more than 25,000 clones, about 92% of them with a count of one. Approximately 0.5% of the sample rests with the top ten.

As regards this clone: The antigen it recognizes is unknown. Within one base of it there is no much larger clone, and no base qualities were kept.

The sample here was PBMCs, taken 18 days after transplant. This TCR was recovered from a human patient who received an intestinal transplant, so some T cells may come from the graft donor.

The nucleotide sequence reads as follows: TGCGCCAGCAGTTTCAACTCGGGGGAAAAACTGTTTTTT. The encoded protein is CASSFNSGEKLFF. The rearranged chain carries TRBV4-1 and TRBJ1-4; the D gene assignment is ambiguous. The CDR1 and CDR2 encoded by the germline V gene are MGHRA and YSYEKL. The germline ends are 13 bases apart after V is trimmed by 6 bases and J by 8 bases. From cysteine to phenylalanine, the CDR3 is 13 amino acids long. The DNA shown is the 39-base CDR3, in frame from base 1.